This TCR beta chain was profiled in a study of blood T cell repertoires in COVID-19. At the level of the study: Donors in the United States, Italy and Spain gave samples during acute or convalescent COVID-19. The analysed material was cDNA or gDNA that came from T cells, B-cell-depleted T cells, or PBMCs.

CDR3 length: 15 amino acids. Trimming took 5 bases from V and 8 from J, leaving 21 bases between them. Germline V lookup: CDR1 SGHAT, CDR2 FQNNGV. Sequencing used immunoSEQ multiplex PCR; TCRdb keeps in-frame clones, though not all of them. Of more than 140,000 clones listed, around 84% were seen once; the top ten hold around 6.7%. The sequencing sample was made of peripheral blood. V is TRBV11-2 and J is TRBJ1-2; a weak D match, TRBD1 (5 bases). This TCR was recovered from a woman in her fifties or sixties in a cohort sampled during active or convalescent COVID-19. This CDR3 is CASSQLIGGSMGYTF. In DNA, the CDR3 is TGTGCCAGCAGCCAGCTCATCGGGGGAAGTATGGGCTACACCTTC.